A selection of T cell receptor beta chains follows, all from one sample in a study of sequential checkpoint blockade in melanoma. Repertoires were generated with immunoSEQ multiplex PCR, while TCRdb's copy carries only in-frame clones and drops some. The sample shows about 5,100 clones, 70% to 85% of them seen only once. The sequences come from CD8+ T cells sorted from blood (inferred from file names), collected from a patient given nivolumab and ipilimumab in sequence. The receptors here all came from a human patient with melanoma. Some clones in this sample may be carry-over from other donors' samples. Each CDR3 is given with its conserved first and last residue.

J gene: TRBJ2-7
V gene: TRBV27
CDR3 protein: CASSSGTGGVDEQYF

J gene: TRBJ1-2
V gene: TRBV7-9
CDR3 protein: CASSPTPGQGTYGYTF

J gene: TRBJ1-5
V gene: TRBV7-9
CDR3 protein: CASSLEQGPNQPQHF

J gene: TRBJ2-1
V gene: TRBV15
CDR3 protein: CATSRRLAKIYGEQFF

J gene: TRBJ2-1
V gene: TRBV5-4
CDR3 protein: CASSLKSGGFYNEQFF

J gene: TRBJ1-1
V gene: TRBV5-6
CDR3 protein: CASSPRYTEAFF

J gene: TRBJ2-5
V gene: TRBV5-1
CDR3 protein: CASSLRTGKETQYF

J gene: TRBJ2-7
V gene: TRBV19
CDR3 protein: CASSLRFNSYEQYF

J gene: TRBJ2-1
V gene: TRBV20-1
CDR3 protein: CSVGTSYEQFF

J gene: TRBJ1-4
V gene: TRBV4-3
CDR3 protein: CASRLNRNEKLFF

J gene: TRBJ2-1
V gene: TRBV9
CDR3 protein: CASSASGTANNEQFF

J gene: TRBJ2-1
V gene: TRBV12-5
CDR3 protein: CASLALYNEQFF

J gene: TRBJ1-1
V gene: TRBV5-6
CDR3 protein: CASSLGTLGRGAFF

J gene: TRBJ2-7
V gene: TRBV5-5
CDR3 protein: CASSLTGGNLEQYF

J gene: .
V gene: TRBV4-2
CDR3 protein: CASSQRLAGSYEQYF

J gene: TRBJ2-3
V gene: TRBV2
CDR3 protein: CASSEARDTQYF

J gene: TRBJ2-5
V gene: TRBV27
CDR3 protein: CASSGRTGRGETQYF

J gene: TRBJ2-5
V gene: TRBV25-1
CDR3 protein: CASSDGRGETQYF

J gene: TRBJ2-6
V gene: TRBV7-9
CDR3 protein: CASLGGTVSGANVLTF

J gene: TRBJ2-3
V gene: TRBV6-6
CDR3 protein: CASSYSLADTQYF

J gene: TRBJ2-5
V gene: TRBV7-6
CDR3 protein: CASSPWTTQETQYF

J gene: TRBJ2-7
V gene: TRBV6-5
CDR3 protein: CASSYSDRGNEQYF

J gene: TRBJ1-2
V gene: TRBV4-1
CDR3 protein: CASSQESRQGEGYTF

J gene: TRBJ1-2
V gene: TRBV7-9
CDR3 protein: CASSSGQIYHLDYGYTF

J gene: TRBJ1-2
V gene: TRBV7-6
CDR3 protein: CASSRGVEATNYGYTF

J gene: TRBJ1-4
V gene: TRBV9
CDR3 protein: CASSPGQGNEKLFF

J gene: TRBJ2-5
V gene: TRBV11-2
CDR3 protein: CASIHHDYHQETQYF

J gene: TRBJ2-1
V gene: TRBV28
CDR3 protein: CASSSPRTGDEQFF

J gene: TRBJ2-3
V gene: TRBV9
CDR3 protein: CASSVVGGANTDTQYF

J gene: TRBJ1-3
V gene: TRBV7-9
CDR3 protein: CASSLGRTGPGNTIYF

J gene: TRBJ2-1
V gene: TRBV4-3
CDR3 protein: CASSQAASSYNEQFF

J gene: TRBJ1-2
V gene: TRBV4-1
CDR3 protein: CASSHTGGDYGYTF

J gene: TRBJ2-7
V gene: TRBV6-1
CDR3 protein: CASSDPQEPYEQYF

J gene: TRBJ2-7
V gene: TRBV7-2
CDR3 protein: CASSLLAQSSYEQYF

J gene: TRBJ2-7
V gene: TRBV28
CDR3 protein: CASWARGLNEQYF

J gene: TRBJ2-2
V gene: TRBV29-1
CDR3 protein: CSVGQGGAGELFF

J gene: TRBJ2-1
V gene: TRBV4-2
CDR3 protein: CASSQDYRRGGYNEQFF

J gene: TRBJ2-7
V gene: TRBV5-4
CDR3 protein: CASSRRASGVAGEQYF

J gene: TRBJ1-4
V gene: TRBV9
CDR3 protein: CASSGGTGPKKLFF

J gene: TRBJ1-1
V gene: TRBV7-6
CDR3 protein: CASSTDGGRTEAFF

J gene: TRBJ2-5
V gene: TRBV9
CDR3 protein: CASSQNPHSGDQETQYF

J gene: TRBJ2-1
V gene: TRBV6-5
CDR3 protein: CASSYSRQGGDEQFF

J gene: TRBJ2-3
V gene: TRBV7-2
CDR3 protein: CASSPWRGTDTQYF